This T cell receptor (beta chain) comes out of a study of T cell responses to AZD1222 COVID-19 vaccine. CDR1 is ENHRY and CDR2 is SYGVKD in the germline V gene. Trimming stripped 3 bases from V and 8 bases from J, with 16 bases between. CDR3 length: 14 amino acids. Second-dose intervals of approximately 4 or approximately 12 weeks were pooled. This clone showed up just once. What it binds is not known. Method: immunoSEQ multiplex PCR; TCRdb's copy keeps in-frame clones and lacks some. The sample yields approximately 140,000 clones, roughly 90% seen once. Study-level results: The study sampled repertoires only after the peak T cell response. The donor cohort was predominantly white British with a female majority, and clonal diversity may have been underestimated.

The sequenced sample was peripheral blood, obtained 28 days after the second AZD1222 dose. The TCR was taken from an adult who received the AZD1222 COVID-19 vaccine. The chain employs TRBV10-3 and TRBJ1-2; D is unclear. CDR3 DNA: TGTGCCATCAGTGACACACATCCAGGTAGCGGCTACACCTTC. Protein sequence: CAISDTHPGSGYTF.